The 19 T cell receptor beta chains below all came from one sample that was sequenced in a study of T cells in localized non-small cell lung cancer. Profiling relied on immunoSEQ multiplex PCR, and the TCRdb table lists in-frame clones only, not all of them. The table has 75,000 to 90,000 clones, approximately 84% seen once; the top ten hold 2.8%. The input for sequencing was peripheral blood, taken before any cancer treatment. All receptors derive from a man between 40 and 69 years old with stage I lung adenocarcinoma.

The chain combines TRBV18 with TRBJ2-3; 9 nucleotides agree with TRBD1. J gave up 2 bases and V 3 bases, and 9 bases lay outside the gene matches. Germline loops: CDR1 KGHSH, CDR2 LQKENI. There are 17 residues in the CDR3. This CDR3 is CASSPRDREGATDTQYF. CDR3 sequence (DNA): TGTGCCAGCTCACCCAGGGACAGGGAAGGGGCCACAGATACGCAGTATTTT.

The chain joins TRBV7-9 to TRBJ2-5, with unresolved D. Trimming cost V 2 bases and J 5 bases, with 3 bases left between them. Germline CDR1 is SEHNR and CDR2 is FQNEAQ (reference sequence). The CDR3 length is 11 residues. The CDR3 nucleotides are TGTGCCAGCAGCTTAATTGAGACCCAGTACTTC. Amino acids: CASSLIETQYF.

This rearrangement joins TRBV19 to TRBJ2-2; D remains unclear. Germline V gene lookup returns CDR1 LNHDA and CDR2 SQIVND (reference sequence). The V end was cut by 8 bases, the J end by 11 bases, with 21 bases between. The CDR3 extends over 14 amino acids. The CDR3 here is CASGFVNRGPELFF. The CDR3 nucleotides are TGTGCCAGTGGTTTTGTGAATCGTGGGCCCGAGCTGTTTTTT.

V gene TRBV7-2 combines with J gene TRBJ2-5, with 11 nucleotides matching TRBD2. Germline V gives CDR1 SGHTA, CDR2 FQGNSA. This CDR3 contains 17 residues. Germline trimming cut 5 bases from V and 5 bases from J; bases unmatched to any gene: 13. CDR3 DNA sequence: TGTGCCAGCAGCCTAACCCCCACTAGCGGGGGTAGGGAGACCCAGTACTTC. Protein: CASSLTPTSGGRETQYF. The full variable domain, completed using reference TRBV7-2 and TRBJ2-5, is GAGVSQSPSNKVTEKGKDVELRCDPISGHTALYWYRQSLGQGLEFLIYFQGNSAPDKSGLPSDRFSAERTGGSVSTLTIQRTQQEDSAVYLCASSLTPTSGGRETQYFGPGTRLLVL.

The chain carries TRBV5-1 and TRBJ2-7; possibly TRBD1 for D (5 bases). V lost 2 bases to trimming and J lost 2 bases, with 8 bases between them. The germline CDR1 and CDR2 sequences are SGHRS and YFSETQ. CDR3 length: 13 amino acids. This chain's CDR3 is CASSFGQTYEQYF. Written as DNA, the CDR3 is TGCGCCAGCAGCTTCGGACAAACCTACGAGCAGTACTTC.

This chain uses TRBV7-2 with TRBJ2-7, with TRBD1 identical over 9 bases. Germline V lookup: CDR1 SGHTA, CDR2 FQGNSA. Trimming took 0 bases from V and 3 from J; bases not matched to a gene: 3. This CDR3 is built from 15 residues. The CDR3 DNA follows: TGTGCCAGCAGCTTAGCGGGACAGGGCTTCTACGAGCAGTACTTC. This encodes CASSLAGQGFYEQYF.

The chain links TRBV29-1 to TRBJ2-3; unclear D gene. This CDR3 has 13 amino acids. Germline CDR1 and CDR2: SQVTM and ANQGSEA. Trimming shortened V by 6 bases and J by 1 base, and 11 bases separated the two germline ends. In DNA form, the CDR3 reads TGCAGCGTAAAATCGGGTCGCACAGATACGCAGTATTTT. Amino acids: CSVKSGRTDTQYF.

V is TRBV4-1 and J is TRBJ2-1; 8 nucleotides match TRBD1. With V trimmed by 0 bases and J by 3 bases, 4 bases remained unmatched. The CDR3 extends over 16 amino acids. Germline V gene sequence: CDR1 MGHRA, CDR2 YSYEKL. CDR3: CASSQDRDRYYNEQFF. CDR3 coding DNA: TGCGCCAGCAGCCAAGACCGGGACAGGTACTACAATGAGCAGTTCTTC.

The chain recombines TRBV10-3 with TRBJ1-2, with a weak D call TRBD1 (6 bases). Per the germline V gene, CDR1 is ENHRY and CDR2 is SYGVKD. The CDR3 runs 13 residues. V was trimmed by 1 base and J by 8 bases, leaving 11 bases between them. The CDR3 region has the DNA TGTGCCATCAGTGAGTACAGGGAAGGGGGCTACACCTTC. This gives the protein CAISEYREGGYTF.

Concerning this clone itself: A read error may account for a junction end that differs from germline. The genes are TRBV7-6 and TRBJ1-4; 9 bases are a match to TRBD1. The CDR3 totals 20 residues. The V gene's germline CDR1 is SGHVS and CDR2 FNYEAQ. CDR3 nucleotide sequence: TGTGCCAGCAGTTTAGCCGGGACAGGGCGGGTTGGAGCAACTAATGAAAAACTGTTTTTT. Its protein is CASSLAGTGRVGATNEKLFF.

The rearrangement uses TRBV7-3 and TRBJ1-2; 10 nucleotides align to TRBD1. Per the germline V gene, CDR1 is SGHTA and CDR2 is FQGTGA. The CDR3 covers 15 residues. V lost 3 bases and J lost 6; bases outside the gene matches: 7. The CDR3 bases are TGTGCCAGCAGCTTGACCGGGACAGGGGCGGATGGCTACACCTTC. Translating it yields CASSLTGTGADGYTF.

The chain combines TRBV29-1 with TRBJ2-2, with D maybe TRBD2 (6 bases). V was clipped by 6 bases and J by 1 base, with 15 bases between them. Germline V gene sequence: CDR1 SQVTM, CDR2 ANQGSEA. The CDR3 is made up of 15 amino acids. This chain's CDR3 is CSVPGGSLNTGELFF. As DNA, the CDR3 is TGCAGCGTCCCCGGAGGGAGCCTGAACACCGGGGAGCTGTTTTTT.

CDR3 DNA: TGTGCCAGCAGCTTGTACAAGTCCTACGAGCAGTACTTC. This gives the protein CASSLYKSYEQYF. The V call is TRBV7-9, the J call TRBJ2-5; D gene uncertain. The J call may be incorrect, as the DNA end agrees better with TRBJ2-7. CDR1 and CDR2 from the germline V gene are SEHNR and FQNEAQ (reference sequence). CDR3 length: 13 amino acids.

V and J are TRBV10-2 and TRBJ1-2; 12 bases map to TRBD1. CDR1 is WSHSY, CDR2 SAAADI, per germline. Trimming cost V 8 bases and J 2 bases; bases outside gene matches: 3. This CDR3 has 14 residues. CDR3 in DNA: TGCGCCAGCCGGGGACAGGGGGCCAACTATGGCTACACCTTC. It codes for CASRGQGANYGYTF.

This chain uses TRBV11-2 with TRBJ2-7; perhaps TRBD1 as D (5 bases). The CDR3 is 15 amino acids. The V end lost 5 bases, the J end lost 3 bases, and 17 bases lay between the germline ends. Germline lookup yields CDR1 SGHAT and CDR2 FQNNGV. The CDR3 loop is CASSPQVGQGYEQYF. The DNA for the CDR3 is TGTGCCAGCAGCCCCCAGGTCGGGCAGGGCTACGAGCAGTACTTC. Combining the CDR3 with reference TRBV11-2 and TRBJ2-7 gives the whole variable domain EAGVAQSPRYKIIEKRQSVAFWCNPISGHATLYWYQQILGQGPKLLIQFQNNGVVDDSQLPKDRFSAERLKGVDSTLKIQPAKLEDSAVYLCASSPQVGQGYEQYFGPGTRLTVT.

V usage is TRBV6-1 and J usage is TRBJ1-5; maybe TRBD1 (6 bases). Trimming stripped 4 bases from V and 1 base from J, with 11 bases between. This CDR3 has 15 amino acids. Germline V gene lookup returns CDR1 MNHNS and CDR2 SASEGT. The CDR3 bases are TGTGCCAGCAGTGTTTCCAGGGGAAGCAATCAGCCCCAGCATTTT. Protein product: CASSVSRGSNQPQHF.

This chain uses TRBV6-5 with TRBJ2-7; D call uncertain. From germline, CDR1 is MNHEY and CDR2 SVGAGI. Trimming removed 0 bases from V and 0 bases from J, with 6 bases in between. CDR3 length: 14 residues. CDR3 sequence (DNA): TGTGCCAGCAGTTACTCGGACGGCTCCTACGAGCAGTACTTC. Encoded protein: CASSYSDGSYEQYF.

This clone was seen at least ten times. J is TRBJ1-1 and V is TRBV27, with D uncertain. The CDR3 is made up of 14 amino acids. Looked up from germline, CDR1 is MNHEY and CDR2 is SMNVEV (reference sequence). The V end was cut by 2 bases, the J end by 1 base, with 8 bases between. The CDR3 region has the DNA TGTGCCAGCAGTTTAGGGGATGGGAACACTGAAGCTTTCTTT. Protein sequence: CASSLGDGNTEAFF.

The rearrangement links TRBV5-6 to TRBJ1-1; possibly TRBD1 for D (6 bases). With 0 bases removed from V and 3 bases from J, the gap between germline ends came to 18 bases. Germline CDR1 and CDR2: SGHDT and YYEEEE. This CDR3 comprises 17 residues. The CDR3 DNA sequence: TGTGCCAGCAGCTTGGGGTTGGCAGGGGTTTCGTACACTGAAGCTTTCTTT. This codes for CASSLGLAGVSYTEAFF.